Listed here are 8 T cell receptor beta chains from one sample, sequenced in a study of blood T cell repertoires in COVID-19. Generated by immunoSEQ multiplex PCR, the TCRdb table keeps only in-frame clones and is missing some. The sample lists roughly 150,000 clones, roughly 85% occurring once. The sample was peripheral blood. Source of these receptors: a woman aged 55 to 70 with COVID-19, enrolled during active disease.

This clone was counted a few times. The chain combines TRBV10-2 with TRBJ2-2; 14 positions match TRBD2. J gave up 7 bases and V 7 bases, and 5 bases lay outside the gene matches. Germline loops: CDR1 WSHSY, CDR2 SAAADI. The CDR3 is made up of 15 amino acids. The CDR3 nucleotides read TGCGCCAGCAAAGGACTAGCGGGGGGTCACGGGGAGCTGTTTTTT. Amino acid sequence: CASKGLAGGHGELFF.

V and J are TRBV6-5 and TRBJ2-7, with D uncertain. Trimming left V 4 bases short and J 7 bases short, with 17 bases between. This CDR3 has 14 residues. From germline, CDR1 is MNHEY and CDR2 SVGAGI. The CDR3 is CASSWVGVGSEQYF. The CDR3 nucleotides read TGTGCCAGCAGTTGGGTCGGAGTTGGCAGTGAGCAGTACTTC.

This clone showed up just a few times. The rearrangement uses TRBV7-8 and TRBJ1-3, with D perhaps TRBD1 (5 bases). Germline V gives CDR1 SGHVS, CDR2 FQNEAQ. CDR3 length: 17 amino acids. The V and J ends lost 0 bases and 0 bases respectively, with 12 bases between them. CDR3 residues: CASSLAMGGGSGNTIYF. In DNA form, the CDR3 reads TGTGCCAGCAGCTTAGCGATGGGGGGGGGCTCTGGAAACACCATATATTTT.

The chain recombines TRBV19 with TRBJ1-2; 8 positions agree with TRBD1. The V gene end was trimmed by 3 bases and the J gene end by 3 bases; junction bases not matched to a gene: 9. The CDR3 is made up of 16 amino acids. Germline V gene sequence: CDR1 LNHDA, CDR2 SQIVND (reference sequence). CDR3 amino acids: CASSMVETGEDYGYTF. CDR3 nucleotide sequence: TGTGCCAGTAGTATGGTGGAGACAGGGGAAGACTATGGCTACACCTTC.

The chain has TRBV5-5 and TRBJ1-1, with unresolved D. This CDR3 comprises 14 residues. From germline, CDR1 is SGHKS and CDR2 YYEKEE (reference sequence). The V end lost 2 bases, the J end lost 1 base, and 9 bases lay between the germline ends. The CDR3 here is CASSFWQANTEAFF. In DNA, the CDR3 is TGTGCCAGCAGCTTTTGGCAGGCGAACACTGAAGCTTTCTTT.

The CDR3 nucleotides read TGTGCTAGTGGTTTGGTACCCTCTGACAGGGTGGAGGATGGCTACACCTTC. Translating it yields CASGLVPSDRVEDGYTF. This sequence joins TRBV12-5 and TRBJ1-2, with 7 bases fitting TRBD1. This CDR3 comprises 17 residues. J lost 6 bases, V lost 0 bases, and 13 bases had no gene match. From germline, CDR1 is LGHNT and CDR2 FRNRAP.

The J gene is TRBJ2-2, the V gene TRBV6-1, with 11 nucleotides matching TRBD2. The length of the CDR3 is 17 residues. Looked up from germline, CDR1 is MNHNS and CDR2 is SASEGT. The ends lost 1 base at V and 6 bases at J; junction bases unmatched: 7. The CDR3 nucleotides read TGTGCCAGCAGTGAAGGAGGAACTAGCGGGAGCCCCGGGGAGCTGTTTTTT. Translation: CASSEGGTSGSPGELFF.

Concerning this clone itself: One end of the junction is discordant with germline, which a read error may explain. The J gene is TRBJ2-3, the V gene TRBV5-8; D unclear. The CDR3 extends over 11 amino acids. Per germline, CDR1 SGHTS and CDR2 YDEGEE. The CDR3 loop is CASSFRSLVLF. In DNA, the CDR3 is TGTGCCAGCAGCTTTCGGTCGTTAGTACTTTTT.